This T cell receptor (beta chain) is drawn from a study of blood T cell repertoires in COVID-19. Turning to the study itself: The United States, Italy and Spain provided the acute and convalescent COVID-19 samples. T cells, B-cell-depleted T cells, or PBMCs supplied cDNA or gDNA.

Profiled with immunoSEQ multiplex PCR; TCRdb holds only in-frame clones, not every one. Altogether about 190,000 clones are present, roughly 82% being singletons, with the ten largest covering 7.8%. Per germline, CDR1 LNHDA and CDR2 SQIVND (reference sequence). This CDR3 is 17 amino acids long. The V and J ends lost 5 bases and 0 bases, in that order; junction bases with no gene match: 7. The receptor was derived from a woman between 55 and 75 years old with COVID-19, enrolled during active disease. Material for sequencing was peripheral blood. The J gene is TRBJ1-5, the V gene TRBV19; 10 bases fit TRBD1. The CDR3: CASSSRDRGHSNQPQHF. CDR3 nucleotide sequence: TGTGCCAGTAGTTCCCGGGACAGGGGCCATAGCAATCAGCCCCAGCATTTT. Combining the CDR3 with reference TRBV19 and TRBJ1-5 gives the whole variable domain DGGITQSPKYLFRKEGQNVTLSCEQNLNHDAMYWYRQDPGQGLRLIYYSQIVNDFQKGDIAEGYSVSREKKESFPLTVTSAQKNPTAFYLCASSSRDRGHSNQPQHFGDGTRLSIL.